This record covers a single T cell receptor (beta chain). Clones were read by immunoSEQ multiplex PCR, and TCRdb kept only the in-frame ones, dropping some. The sample lists 200,000 to 250,000 clones, about 83% occurring once. Germline V gene data show CDR1 as SGHRS and CDR2 as YFSETQ. J lost 6 bases, V lost 7 bases, and 7 bases had no gene match. This CDR3 comprises 14 residues. These data are taken from a study of blood T cell repertoires in COVID-19. The genes are TRBV5-1 and TRBJ2-3; 11 positions agree with TRBD2. This clonotype was sampled from a woman under 40 with COVID-19, enrolled during active disease. The sample comprised peripheral blood. The CDR3 DNA is TGCGCCAGCCTAGGGACTAGCGGTTCGGATACGCAGTATTTT. This translates into CASLGTSGSDTQYF.